Below are 3 T cell receptor beta chains sequenced from a single sample in a study of T-cell memory formation after mild COVID-19. TCRdb recomputed calls from the 5' RACE reads with MiXCR, one row per CDR3 protein. Of over 450,000 distinct CDR3 sequences listed, roughly 21% are singletons. Sequencing was performed on PBMCs or a T cell subset sorted from them (not recorded which). These receptors originate from an adult woman who had mild COVID-19 (a few samples of this study predate the infection). Cell type and time point are not known.

The chain combines TRBV12-3 or TRBV12-4 with TRBJ1-2; perhaps TRBD1 as D (5 bases). V was cut by 2 bases and J by 3 bases, with 10 bases left in between. This CDR3 comprises 14 residues. The CDR3 is CASSLKTEYYGYTF. DNA of the CDR3: TGTGCCAGCAGTTTAAAGACAGAGTACTATGGCTACACCTTC.

V and J are TRBV18 and TRBJ2-7; TRBD1 matches at 10 bases. The germline V gene encodes CDR1 KGHSH and CDR2 LQKENI. With 6 bases clipped from V and 3 bases from J, the junction kept 5 bases outside the gene matches. The CDR3 covers 14 residues. The CDR3 nucleotides read TGTGCCAGCTCCCTGGACAGGGGGTTCTACGAGCAGTACTTC. As protein: CASSLDRGFYEQYF.

CDR3 coding DNA: TGCGCCAGCAGCCAAGAGGCTAGCGGGAGATGGTACGAGCAGTACTTC. It encodes CASSQEASGRWYEQYF. The chain links TRBV4-1 to TRBJ2-7, with 10 bases aligning to TRBD2. The CDR3 totals 16 residues. Germline V gene lookup returns CDR1 MGHRA and CDR2 YSYEKL. After removal of 0 bases from V and 4 bases from J, the junction contained 6 bases not matched to a gene.